The T cell receptor (beta chain) described here comes from a study of blood T cells in healthy people across ages. V was shortened by 4 bases and J by 6 bases, with 16 bases between the two germline ends. This CDR3 spans 14 amino acids. Looked up from germline, CDR1 is SGDLS and CDR2 is YYNGEE. This clonotype appeared a few times. A J-beta primer mix and a sample-barcoded 5' primer were used in a second PCR of roughly 7 to 12 cycles. With 12 random nucleotides, a template-switch adaptor tagged each individual cDNA molecule. One entry per CDR3 protein, called by TCRdb with MiXCR from the 5' RACE reads. The sample includes 1 million to 1.2 million distinct CDR3 sequences, more than 30% seen only once; the top ten take under 15%. Every donor gave ten milliliters of peripheral blood.

Input material: blood. The TCR sequence derives from a man between 18 and 35 years old in good health. V usage is TRBV9 and J usage is TRBJ1-2, with D unresolved. The CDR3 is CASSPEVAVNGYTF. The CDR3 nucleotides read TGTGCCAGCAGCCCAGAGGTGGCAGTTAATGGCTACACCTTC.